This T cell receptor beta chain is drawn from a study of neurological immune-mediated disorders. Notes on the study in general: The greatest TCR clonal expansion occurred in HTLV-1-associated myelopathy and the least in multiple sclerosis, which fell below healthy controls.

Synthesis of cDNA was performed by 5'RACE using 10-nucleotide random UMIs. TCRdb processed the 5' RACE reads anew with MiXCR; each CDR3 protein has one entry. The sample holds about 27,000 distinct CDR3 sequences, around 21% seen once. Blood bank volunteers in Maryland, USA, served as healthy controls. The table lists this clonotype with many counts. As yet, its antigen is unknown. Sequencing was carried out using PBMCs. The clonotype was recovered from a woman aged 55-70 years in good health.

CDR3 bases: TGCGCCAGCAGCATCCTTTGGGACGAGCAGTACTTC. Protein sequence: CASSILWDEQYF. J is TRBJ2-7 and V is TRBV5-1; no firm D call. V dropped 4 bases and J dropped 5 bases, with 10 bases sitting between them. The length of the CDR3 is 12 residues. Germline V gives CDR1 SGHRS, CDR2 YFSETQ. Using reference TRBV5-1 and TRBJ2-7 for the parts outside the CDR3, the full variable domain is KAGVTQTPRYLIKTRGQQVTLSCSPISGHRSVSWYQQTPGQGLQFLFEYFSETQRNKGNFPGRFSGRQFSNSRSEMNVSTLELGDSALYLCASSILWDEQYFGPGTRLTVT.